The sequence of this T cell receptor beta chain was determined in a study of cytomegalovirus exposure and HLA in healthy donors. Per the germline V gene, CDR1 is MDHEN and CDR2 is SYDVKM. The CDR3 runs 16 residues. Trimming cost V 8 bases and J 7 bases; bases outside gene matches: 16. Points from the study as a whole: It was reported in a later analysis that an Asian-associated ancestry cluster showed fewer N-insertions than the roughly 620-donor mean.

About this clone itself: Its specificity is not known.

The PCR had 60 Vbeta and 13 Jbeta primers. Produced via immunoSEQ multiplex PCR; TCRdb's table is partial and in-frame only. The data hold roughly 100,000 clones, with roughly 71% observed a single time. J is TRBJ2-1 and V is TRBV28, with TRBD1 identical over 8 bases. The source material was PBMCs. The source is a man aged 50 or older in good health and CMV-seronegative. CDR3 bases: TGTGCCAGCTCAACTATGCTCGGGACAGGTCCTAATGAGCAGTTCTTC. It encodes CASSTMLGTGPNEQFF. The full variable domain, rest sourced from reference TRBV28 and TRBJ2-1, is DVKVTQSSRYLVKRTGEKVFLECVQDMDHENMFWYRQDPGLGLRLIYFSYDVKMKEKGDIPEGYSVSREKKERFSLILESASTNQTSMYLCASSTMLGTGPNEQFFGPGTRLTVL.